The 10 T cell receptor beta chains in this list originate from one sample, sequenced in a study of cytomegalovirus exposure and HLA in healthy donors. PCR employed 60 Vbeta and 13 Jbeta primers. Sequenced by immunoSEQ multiplex PCR; TCRdb stores in-frame clones only, minus some. The sample contains around 98,000 clones, 69% of which appear only once. Sequencing was done on a sample of PBMCs. The receptors here all came from a female donor in good health and CMV-seronegative.

This chain links TRBV5-1 with TRBJ2-7, with D possibly TRBD1 on 6 matching bases. The germline V gene encodes CDR1 SGHRS and CDR2 YFSETQ. The CDR3 covers 16 residues. V shed 4 bases and J shed 0 bases, with 17 bases lying between them. CDR3 amino acids: CASSGRTDPFSYEQYF. In DNA, the CDR3 is TGCGCCAGCAGCGGGCGGACAGACCCCTTCTCCTACGAGCAGTACTTC.

This sequence joins TRBV28 and TRBJ2-2, with 10 bases fitting TRBD2. Germline V lookup: CDR1 MDHEN, CDR2 SYDVKM. CDR3 length equals 14 residues. The V gene end was trimmed by 11 bases and the J gene end by 2 bases; junction bases not matched to a gene: 5. The CDR3 loop is CAGQREGNTGELFF. In DNA form, the CDR3 reads TGTGCCGGCCAGCGGGAGGGAAACACCGGGGAGCTGTTTTTT.

V is TRBV4-3 and J is TRBJ2-1; 10 bases fit TRBD2. With 1 base clipped from V and 4 bases from J, the junction kept 4 bases outside the gene matches. Germline CDR1 and CDR2: LGHNA and YSLEER. The CDR3 sequence is 16 residues long. The CDR3 protein is CASSQVLAGVYNEQFF. DNA for the CDR3: TGCGCCAGCAGCCAAGTCCTAGCGGGGGTGTACAATGAGCAGTTCTTC.

The chain links TRBV7-9 to TRBJ2-5; a possible D gene is TRBD2 (6 bases). Trimming took off 3 bases at V and 3 bases at J, with 14 bases between the two ends. This CDR3 is 15 amino acids long. CDR1 is SEHNR and CDR2 is FQNEAQ in the germline V gene (reference sequence). The CDR3 DNA is TGTGCCAGCAGCTTCACGCATTGGGGGGAAGAGACCCAGTACTTC. This encodes CASSFTHWGEETQYF.

The genes are TRBV18 and TRBJ1-1; D is uncertain. The CDR3 loop spans 13 amino acids. Trimming removed 4 bases at V and 7 bases at J, with 13 bases between. Per the germline V gene, CDR1 is KGHSH and CDR2 is LQKENI. The CDR3 region is CASSQTERVEAFF. Written as DNA, the CDR3 is TGTGCCAGCTCACAAACCGAGAGGGTTGAAGCTTTCTTT.

As DNA, the CDR3 is TGTGCCACCAGCAGAGGGGAGGGAGTTAACTACAATGAGCAGTTCTTC. Translation gives CATSRGEGVNYNEQFF. This sequence joins TRBV15 and TRBJ2-1; 7 bases fit TRBD2. This CDR3 has 16 residues. CDR1 is LNHNV, CDR2 YYDKDF, per germline (reference sequence). V dropped 1 base and J dropped 3; count of bases not matched to a gene: 6.

The CDR3 bases are TGTGCCAGCAGCTTAAGTGGACAGGGCTCCACTGAAGCTTTCTTT. This codes for CASSLSGQGSTEAFF. The chain is built from TRBV7-9 and TRBJ1-1; 8 nucleotides line up with TRBD1. The CDR3 length is 15 residues. V was pared by 2 bases and J by 4 bases, with 6 bases of the junction left unmatched. Germline CDR1 and CDR2: SEHNR and FQNEAQ (reference sequence).

This clone was detected only once. The chain couples TRBV28 to TRBJ1-5; weak D call: TRBD1 (5 bases). The length of the CDR3 is 14 residues. Germline CDR1 reads MDHEN; CDR2 reads SYDVKM. The V gene lost 3 bases and the J gene lost 6 bases, with 12 bases spanning the gap. The CDR3 nucleotides are TGTGCCAGCAGTTTTGGGGTCGGGGGTCAGCCCCAGCATTTT. This translates into CASSFGVGGQPQHF.

Only one count was recorded for this clone. V and J are TRBV2 and TRBJ1-4; 11 bases align to TRBD1. CDR1 is SNHLY and CDR2 is FYNNEI in the germline V gene. The CDR3 consists of 16 residues. Trimming at V came to 6 bases and at J to 4 bases, leaving 7 bases not matched to a gene. CDR3 coding DNA: TGTGCCAGCAGCCCGGGACAGGGGGTCCGTAATGAAAAACTGTTTTTT. Translation: CASSPGQGVRNEKLFF.

The chain couples TRBV5-1 to TRBJ1-4; 10 positions agree with TRBD1. The germline V gene has CDR1 SGHRS and CDR2 YFSETQ. CDR3 length: 15 residues. The V and J ends lost 4 bases and 0 bases, in that order; junction bases with no gene match: 0. DNA of the CDR3: TGCGCCAGCAGCGGACAGGGGGCAACTAATGAAAAACTGTTTTTT. Protein: CASSGQGATNEKLFF.